These 21 T cell receptor beta chains were sequenced from one sample in a study of control samples from healthy donors and cancer patients. Generated by immunoSEQ multiplex PCR, the TCRdb table keeps only in-frame clones and is missing some. Of around 42,000 clones listed, over 80% are singletons. Sequencing was performed on blood. The receptors here all came from a man between 60 and 75 years old in good health.

The chain uses TRBV5-6 and TRBJ2-6; 10 bases agree with TRBD1. The germline CDR1 and CDR2 sequences are SGHDT and YYEEEE. V lost 4 bases, J lost 1 base, and 5 bases stayed unmatched. The length of the CDR3 is 17 residues. The CDR3 DNA sequence: TGTGCCAGCAGCAGGACAGGGGGAGTTTCTGGGGCCAACGTCCTGACTTTC. Translating it yields CASSRTGGVSGANVLTF.

The chain has TRBV3-1 (or the pseudogene TRBV3-2) and TRBJ2-3; D possibly uses TRBD1 or TRBD2 (5 bases each). The CDR3 runs to 17 residues. Trimming stripped 5 bases from V and 0 bases from J, with 18 bases between. Germline V gives CDR1 LGHDT, CDR2 YNNKEL (reference sequence). This CDR3 reads CASSSFSRGPSTDTQYF. CDR3 nucleotide sequence: TGTGCCAGCAGCTCCTTTTCTCGGGGCCCTAGCACAGATACGCAGTATTTT.

The genes are TRBV5-8 and TRBJ2-6; D is unclear. This CDR3 is 16 amino acids long. V lost 1 base and J 2 bases, leaving 10 bases between the germline ends. Germline V gene lookup returns CDR1 SGHTS and CDR2 YDEGEE. DNA of the CDR3: TGTGCCAGCAGCTTGAGCGTTTTGCCTGGGGCCAACGTCCTGACTTTC. Amino acid sequence: CASSLSVLPGANVLTF. Full variable domain (remainder filled in from reference TRBV5-8 and TRBJ2-6): EAGVTQSPTHLIKTRGQQATLRCSPISGHTSVYWYQQALGLGLQFLLWYDEGEERNRGNFPPRFSGRQFPNYSSELNVNALELEDSALYLCASSLSVLPGANVLTFGAGSRLTVL.

The chain recombines TRBV27 with TRBJ1-1; 8 bases are shared with TRBD1. The CDR3 totals 15 residues. The germline CDR1 and CDR2 sequences are MNHEY and SMNVEV (reference sequence). Trimming cost V 3 bases and J 1 base; bases outside gene matches: 4. CDR3 nucleotide sequence: TGTGCCAGCAGTTTCTTGGGGACAGGGAACACTGAAGCTTTCTTT. Translation: CASSFLGTGNTEAFF.

The chain links TRBV3-1 (or the pseudogene TRBV3-2) to TRBJ2-7; 12 bases match TRBD2. V dropped 6 bases and J dropped 4; count of bases not matched to a gene: 10. CDR1 and CDR2 (germline): LGHDT, YNNKEL (reference sequence). The CDR3 length is 16 residues. CDR3 sequence reads: CASRDGGTSGPYEQYF. CDR3 DNA sequence: TGTGCCAGCAGGGACGGAGGGACTAGCGGGCCATACGAGCAGTACTTC.

The rearrangement links TRBV28 to TRBJ1-1, with D perhaps TRBD1 (5 bases). There are 15 residues in the CDR3. CDR1 and CDR2 (germline): MDHEN, SYDVKM. Between the trimmed V and J ends, which lost 5 bases and 8 bases, there was a span of 21 bases. In nucleotides, the CDR3 is TGTGCCAGCAGTGTACCGGGGGAGGCCCAACTCGAAGCTTTCTTT. Protein sequence: CASSVPGEAQLEAFF.

This chain links TRBV7-6 with TRBJ1-5, with D perhaps TRBD1 (6 bases). The germline V and J ends were trimmed by 1 base and 6 bases, with 16 bases remaining between them. The CDR3 totals 16 residues. Germline V lookup: CDR1 SGHVS, CDR2 FNYEAQ. CDR3 in amino acids: CASSLGGGGPFQPQHF. DNA for the CDR3: TGTGCCAGCAGCTTAGGAGGGGGGGGGCCCTTTCAGCCCCAGCATTTT.

The rearrangement joins TRBV6-5 to TRBJ1-4, with D hard to call. V was trimmed by 6 bases and J by 7 bases, leaving 15 bases between them. In germline, CDR1 is MNHEY, CDR2 SVGAGI. This CDR3 comprises 14 residues. Here the CDR3 reads CASRSGVLGEKLFF. CDR3 bases: TGTGCCAGCAGATCCGGGGTTTTGGGTGAAAAACTGTTTTTT.

The genes are TRBV30 and TRBJ2-1; maybe TRBD2 (5 bases). The V end lost 4 bases, the J end lost 6 bases, and 16 bases lay between the germline ends. Germline CDR1 and CDR2: GTSNPN and SVGIG (reference sequence). The CDR3 consists of 14 residues. CDR3 coding DNA: TGTGCCTGGACCGCTGGACTCGAACTCAATGAGCAGTTCTTC. Translating it yields CAWTAGLELNEQFF.

The chain carries TRBV19 and TRBJ1-3; D is unclear. This CDR3 is 15 amino acids long. Trimming took off 6 bases at V and 0 bases at J, with 12 bases between the two ends. Per the germline V gene, CDR1 is LNHDA and CDR2 is SQIVND (reference sequence). DNA for the CDR3: TGTGCCAGTAGCGCCCGCTGGAGCTCTGGAAACACCATATATTTT. It yields the protein CASSARWSSGNTIYF.

This clone came up a few times. The chain is built from TRBV6-5 and TRBJ1-3, with TRBD1 identical over 7 bases. The CDR3 is 14 amino acids. The junction had 6 bases not matched to a gene; V was cut back by 6 bases and J by 4 bases. Germline values: CDR1 MNHEY, CDR2 SVGAGI. The DNA for the CDR3 is TGTGCCAGCAGCCTAGGACAGGAGGGAAACACCATATATTTT. It encodes CASSLGQEGNTIYF.

The rearrangement links TRBV19 to TRBJ2-1; weak D call: TRBD2 (6 bases). Germline-derived CDR1 and CDR2 are LNHDA and SQIVND (reference sequence). The CDR3 is made up of 17 amino acids. V lost 4 bases and J lost 6, with 22 bases in between. The CDR3 here is CASSKGPGRGLGNEQFF. CDR3 DNA sequence: TGTGCCAGTAGTAAAGGTCCGGGGCGGGGCCTGGGCAATGAGCAGTTCTTC.

The chain combines TRBV7-2 with TRBJ2-5; D call uncertain. Germline V CDR1 and CDR2: SGHTA, FQGNSA. This CDR3 comprises 16 residues. V gave up 5 bases and J gave up 5 bases, with 21 bases separating them. Here the CDR3 DNA reads TGTGCCAGCAGCCCGGCCGGTGGATACAGATTTGAGACCCAGTACTTC. Its protein product is CASSPAGGYRFETQYF.

The CDR3 here is CATSDAGGGGETQYF. The CDR3 DNA follows: TGTGCCACCAGTGACGCAGGGGGCGGTGGGGAGACCCAGTACTTC. The rearrangement uses TRBV24-1 and TRBJ2-5, with 8 bases fitting TRBD1. CDR3 length: 15 residues. The germline V gene encodes CDR1 KGHDR and CDR2 SFDVKD. V shed 4 bases and J 5 bases; nucleotides not matched to a gene: 8.

This chain joins TRBV6-5 and TRBJ2-1, with D hard to call. V was trimmed by 7 bases and J by 5 bases, leaving 15 bases between them. The CDR3 covers 14 residues. CDR1 is MNHEY, CDR2 SVGAGI, per germline. CDR3 bases: TGTGCCAGCACTATCGGCAGGTTAGACAATGAGCAGTTCTTC. This translates into CASTIGRLDNEQFF.

The chain has TRBV5-6 and TRBJ2-7; D gene unclear. Germline CDR1 is SGHDT and CDR2 is YYEEEE. CDR3 length: 13 residues. Trimming cost V 1 base and J 4 bases, with 9 bases left between them. Here the CDR3 reads CASSLTEPYEQYF. The CDR3 region has the DNA TGTGCCAGCAGCTTGACCGAACCTTACGAGCAGTACTTC.

This clone was counted once. DNA for the CDR3: TGTGCCTGGTCCGGGGCCCGGAGCCCTTCTGGAAACACCATATATTTT. This translates into CAWSGARSPSGNTIYF. The rearrangement uses TRBV30 and TRBJ1-3; D is perhaps TRBD1 (5 bases). The germline CDR1 and CDR2 sequences are GTSNPN and SVGIG (reference sequence). Deletions cut 5 bases from V and 1 base from J, with 18 bases between. The CDR3 is 16 amino acids.

The CDR3 coding sequence is TGCGCCAGCAGCTTGGGGGACAGGGACCTTTATGGCTACACCTTC. It encodes CASSLGDRDLYGYTF. V usage is TRBV5-1 and J usage is TRBJ1-2; TRBD1 matches at 9 bases. V was clipped by 0 bases and J by 5 bases; unmatched bases: 5. Germline CDR1 is SGHRS and CDR2 is YFSETQ. The CDR3 runs 15 residues.

The rearrangement joins TRBV6-4 to TRBJ1-2; D is uncertain. V gave up 5 bases and J gave up 0 bases, with 10 bases separating them. The V gene's germline CDR1 is MRHNA and CDR2 SNTAGT. This CDR3 contains 14 residues. CDR3 protein: CASSPGRTNYGYTF. CDR3 nucleotide sequence: TGTGCCAGCAGTCCTGGACGGACTAACTATGGCTACACCTTC.

Here the CDR3 DNA reads TGTGCCAGTAGTCTACCACGGGGGGGCCGAGGTCGGAATGAGCAGTTCTTC. The encoded protein is CASSLPRGGRGRNEQFF. The chain joins TRBV19 to TRBJ2-1; 8 bases align to TRBD2. Germline values: CDR1 LNHDA, CDR2 SQIVND (reference sequence). V lost 5 bases, J lost 7 bases, and 16 bases stayed unmatched. This CDR3 is 17 amino acids long. The complete variable domain, with remaining parts taken from reference TRBV19 and TRBJ2-1, reads DGGITQSPKYLFRKEGQNVTLSCEQNLNHDAMYWYRQDPGQGLRLIYYSQIVNDFQKGDIAEGYSVSREKKESFPLTVTSAQKNPTAFYLCASSLPRGGRGRNEQFFGPGTRLTVL.

V usage is TRBV7-2 and J usage is TRBJ1-2; D uncertain. CDR1 SGHTA and CDR2 FQGNSA come from the germline V gene. Trimming removed 0 bases from V and 3 bases from J, with 5 bases in between. The CDR3 loop spans 13 amino acids. This CDR3 reads CASSLARDYGYTF. As DNA, the CDR3 is TGTGCCAGCAGCTTAGCCCGGGACTATGGCTACACCTTC.